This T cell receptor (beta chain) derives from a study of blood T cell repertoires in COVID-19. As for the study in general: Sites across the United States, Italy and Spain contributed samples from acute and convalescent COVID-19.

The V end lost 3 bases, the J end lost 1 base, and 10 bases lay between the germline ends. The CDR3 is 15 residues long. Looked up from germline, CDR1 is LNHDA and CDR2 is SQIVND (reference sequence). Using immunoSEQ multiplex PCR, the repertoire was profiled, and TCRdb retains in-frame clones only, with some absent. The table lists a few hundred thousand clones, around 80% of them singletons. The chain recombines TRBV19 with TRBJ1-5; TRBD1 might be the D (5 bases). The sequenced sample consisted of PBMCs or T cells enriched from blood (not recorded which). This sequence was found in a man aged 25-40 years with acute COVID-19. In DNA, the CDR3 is TGTGCCAGTAGTATGCCAGGGAAAAGCAATCAGCCCCAGCATTTT. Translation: CASSMPGKSNQPQHF.